This entry describes one T cell receptor (beta chain). Methods used by the authors: The authors estimated nucleated cell counts from reference gene primer amplification. Clones were sequenced by immunoSEQ multiplex PCR, and TCRdb holds only the in-frame ones, with some missing. That table is the source of V, J and clone size, and D and trimming were worked out from the DNA. This sample has a few hundred thousand clones; about 90% occur once, and the top ten carry 6.2%. V was trimmed by 2 bases and J by 3 bases, leaving 13 bases between them. Germline CDR1 reads MNHEY; CDR2 reads SVGAGI. The CDR3 spans 16 residues. The data were taken from a study of blood T cell repertoires in COVID-19.

Material: peripheral blood. V gene TRBV6-5 combines with J gene TRBJ2-2, with D possibly being TRBD1 (6 bases). This sequence originates from a man in his 60s with acute or convalescent COVID-19. CDR3 region: CASSYEQGLDTGELFF. For the CDR3, the DNA is TGTGCCAGCAGTTACGAACAGGGATTGGACACCGGGGAGCTGTTTTTT.